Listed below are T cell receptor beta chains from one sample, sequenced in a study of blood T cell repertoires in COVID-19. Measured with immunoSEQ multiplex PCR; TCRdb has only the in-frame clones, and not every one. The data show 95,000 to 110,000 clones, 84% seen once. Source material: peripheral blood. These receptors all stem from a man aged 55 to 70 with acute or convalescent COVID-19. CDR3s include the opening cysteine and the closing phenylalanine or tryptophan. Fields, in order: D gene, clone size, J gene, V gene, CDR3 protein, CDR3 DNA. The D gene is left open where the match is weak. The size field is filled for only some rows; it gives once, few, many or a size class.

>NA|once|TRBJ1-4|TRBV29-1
CSVAPGGVNEKLFF
TGCAGCGTTGCCCCCGGGGGGGTAAATGAAAAACTGTTTTTT
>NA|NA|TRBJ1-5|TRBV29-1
CSVEEAPGQPQHF
TGCAGCGTTGAAGAGGCCCCGGGTCAGCCCCAGCATTTT
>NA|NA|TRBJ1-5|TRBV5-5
CASSLGLPPNQPQHF
TGTGCCAGCAGCTTGGGACTCCCCCCAAATCAGCCCCAGCATTTT
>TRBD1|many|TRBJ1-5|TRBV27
CASSLTTGDNQPQHF
TGTGCCAGCAGTTTAACAACAGGGGACAATCAGCCCCAGCATTTT
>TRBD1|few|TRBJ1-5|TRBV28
CASSPGDSRSNQPQHF
TGTGCCAGCAGTCCCGGGGACAGCCGAAGCAATCAGCCCCAGCATTTT
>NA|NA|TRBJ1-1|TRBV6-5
CASSYPGIGGAFF
TGTGCCAGCAGTTACCCGGGGATCGGTGGCGCTTTCTTT
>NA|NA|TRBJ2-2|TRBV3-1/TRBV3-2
CASSQEGLRTRELFF
TGTGCCAGCAGCCAAGAAGGACTAAGAACCCGGGAGCTGTTTTTT
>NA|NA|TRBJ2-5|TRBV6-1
CASSEWRVRETQYF
TGTGCCAGCAGTGAATGGCGGGTGAGAGAGACCCAGTACTTC
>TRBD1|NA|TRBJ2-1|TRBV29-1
CSVELDRVDEQFF
TGCAGCGTTGAGCTGGACAGGGTAGATGAGCAGTTCTTC
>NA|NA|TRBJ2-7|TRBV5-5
CASSLVGSSYEQYF
TGTGCCAGCAGCTTGGTCGGGAGCTCCTACGAGCAGTACTTC
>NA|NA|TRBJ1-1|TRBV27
CASSLSSGNTEAFF
TGTGCCAGCAGTTTATCGTCAGGGAACACTGAAGCTTTCTTT
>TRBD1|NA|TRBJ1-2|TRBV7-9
CASSTGQGTYGYTF
TGTGCCAGCAGCACCGGACAGGGCACCTATGGCTACACCTTC
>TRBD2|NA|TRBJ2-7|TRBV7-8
CASSISGSYEQYF
TGTGCCAGCAGCATTAGCGGGAGCTACGAGCAGTACTTC
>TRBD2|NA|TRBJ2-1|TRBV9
CASSVVSLAGNNNEQFF
TGTGCCAGCAGCGTAGTATCGCTAGCGGGAAATAACAATGAGCAGTTCTTC
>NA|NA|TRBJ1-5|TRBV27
CASSFGAYSNQPQHF
TGTGCCAGCAGTTTTGGGGCCTATAGCAATCAGCCCCAGCATTTT
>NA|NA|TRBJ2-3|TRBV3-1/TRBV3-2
CASSQETPPTDTQYF
TGTGCCAGCAGCCAAGAGACTCCGCCCACAGATACGCAGTATTTT
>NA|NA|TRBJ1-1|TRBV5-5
CASSLGLVNTEAFF
TGTGCCAGCAGCTTGGGTCTTGTGAACACTGAAGCTTTCTTT
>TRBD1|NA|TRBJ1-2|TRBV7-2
CASSRGGQGALGIGYTF
TGTGCCAGCAGCAGGGGTGGGCAGGGGGCGCTTGGAATTGGCTACACCTTC
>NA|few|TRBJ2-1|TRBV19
CASSTRLLGYEQFF
TGTGCCAGTAGTACCCGACTACTTGGGTATGAGCAGTTCTTC
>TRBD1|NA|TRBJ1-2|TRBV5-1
CASSTGDGYGYTF
TGCGCCAGCAGCACAGGGGACGGCTATGGCTACACCTTC
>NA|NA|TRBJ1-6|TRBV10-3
CAISDRVESPLHF
TGTGCCATCAGTGACAGGGTAGAGTCACCCCTCCACTTT
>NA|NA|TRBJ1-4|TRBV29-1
CSVDSGLKSEKLFF
TGCAGCGTTGATTCAGGACTTAAGAGTGAAAAACTGTTTTTT
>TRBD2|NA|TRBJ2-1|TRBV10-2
CASSSGTSGIREQFF
TGCGCCAGCAGTTCCGGGACTAGCGGGATACGAGAGCAGTTCTTC
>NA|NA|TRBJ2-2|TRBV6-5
CASSRQRNTGELFF
TGTGCCAGCAGTCGGCAGCGAAACACCGGGGAGCTGTTTTTT
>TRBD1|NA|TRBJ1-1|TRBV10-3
CAISAGGEDTEAFF
TGTGCCATCAGCGCAGGGGGAGAGGACACTGAAGCTTTCTTT
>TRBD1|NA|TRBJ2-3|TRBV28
CASRAGTGFYDTQYF
TGTGCCAGCAGGGCCGGGACAGGGTTTTATGATACGCAGTATTTT
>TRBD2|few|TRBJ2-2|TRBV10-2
CASRRTSGRSTGELFF
TGCGCCAGCCGACGGACTAGCGGGAGGTCCACCGGGGAGCTGTTTTTT
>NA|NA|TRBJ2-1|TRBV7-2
CASTRGNEQFF
TGTGCCAGCACTCGAGGTAATGAGCAGTTCTTC
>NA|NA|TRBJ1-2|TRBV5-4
CASSLAGTGTNYGYTF
TGTGCCAGCAGCTTGGCCGGAACGGGAACTAACTATGGCTACACCTTC
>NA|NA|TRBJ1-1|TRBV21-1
CASSRGSTEAFF
TGTGCCAGCAGCAGGGGCAGCACTGAAGCTTTCTTT